The clone carrying this T cell receptor beta chain was seen at least ten times. What it recognizes is unknown. The data derive from a study of human T cells and chemical hapten exposure. Broader study findings: It should be noted that donors had alopecia, so their immune response may differ from healthy people's. With regard to DPC sensitization, TCRs above 1 in 1000 frequency did not change.

In the authors' workflow: Samples had a median of about 96,000 TCRs, ranging about 20,000 to 690,600. Each CDR3 protein gets one entry after TCRdb re-called the RACE reads with MiXCR. The V and J calls were determined by TCRdb, not by the authors. The sample has approximately 370,000 distinct CDR3 sequences, around 5.5% seen once. Documented time point: pre-sensitization, week 0. Treatment specified: therapeutic diphenylcyclopropenone sensitization with weekly scalp DPC. Blood draws came before every patch-test application. This specimen was whole blood, taken in connection with sensitization to the hapten diphenylcyclopropenone (DPC). This receptor was taken from a woman aged 18-29 years with alopecia areata. Some clones in this sample may be carry-over from other donors' samples.

The CDR3 sequence: CASSFRRTYNSPLHF. CDR3 DNA: TGTGCCAGCAGCTTCAGGCGGACCTATAATTCACCCCTCCACTTT. The chain joins TRBV7-2 to TRBJ1-6; D is ambiguous. CDR1 SGHTA and CDR2 FQGNSA come from the germline V gene. Trimming shortened V by 3 bases and J by 2 bases, and 8 bases separated the two germline ends. The CDR3 contains 15 residues.